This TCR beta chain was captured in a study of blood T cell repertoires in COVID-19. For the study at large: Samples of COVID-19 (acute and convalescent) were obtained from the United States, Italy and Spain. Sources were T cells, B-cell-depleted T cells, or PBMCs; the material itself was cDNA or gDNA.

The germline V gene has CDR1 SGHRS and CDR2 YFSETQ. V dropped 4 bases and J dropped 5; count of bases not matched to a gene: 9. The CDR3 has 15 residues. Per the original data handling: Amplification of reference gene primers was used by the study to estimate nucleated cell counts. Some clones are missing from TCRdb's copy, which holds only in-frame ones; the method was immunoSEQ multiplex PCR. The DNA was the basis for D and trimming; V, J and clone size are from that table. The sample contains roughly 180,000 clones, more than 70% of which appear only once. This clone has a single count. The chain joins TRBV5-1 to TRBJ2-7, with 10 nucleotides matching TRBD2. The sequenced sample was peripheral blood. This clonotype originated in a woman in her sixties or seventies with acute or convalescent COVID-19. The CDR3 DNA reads TGCGCCAGCAGCCAGCCCAGCGGGAGGGCCAACGAGCAGTACTTC. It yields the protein CASSQPSGRANEQYF.